Sequencing of this TCR beta chain was carried out in a study of T cells in Graves' hyperthyroidism and ophthalmopathy. Findings and caveats of the study: Also found in blood were most expanded thyroid clonotypes above 0.001.

Germline CDR1 is SGHRS and CDR2 is YFSETQ. This CDR3 comprises 14 residues. V dropped 1 base and J dropped 6 bases, with 14 bases sitting between them. TCR beta CDR3 regions were amplified from RNA. With the HTBI primer set, the TCR CDR3 went through a first round of RT-PCR. MiXCR, run by TCRdb on the multiplex PCR reads, gives a single entry per CDR3 protein. The table has 380,000 or so distinct CDR3 sequences, roughly 13% seen once. Many counts were recorded for this clonotype. As yet, its antigen is unknown. Sequencing was performed on blood. This receptor was obtained from a man in his thirties or forties with Graves' hyperthyroidism that later progressed to Graves' ophthalmopathy. The chain joins TRBV5-1 to TRBJ2-7; possible D gene TRBD2, 7 bases. CDR3 in DNA: TGCGCCAGCAGCTTGTTTGCAGGGGAGGGCGAGCAGTACTTC. Translation: CASSLFAGEGEQYF.